The present entry profiles one T cell receptor (beta chain) with its context. Its antigen target is currently unknown. Qualities for individual bases were not recorded, and no much larger clone is one base off. TCRbeta CDR3 regions were sequenced with the immunoSEQ Assay. After extraction, genomic DNA underwent amplification by bias-controlled multiplex PCR, followed by high-throughput sequencing. The authors' pipeline ran thus. To quantify the absolute abundance of every unique TCRbeta CDR3 region, sequences were collapsed and filtered. T cell fraction was estimated by normalization of TCRbeta template counts to usable DNA, with usable DNA being measured through amplification of reference genes present in all nucleated cells. Repertoire TCRs were annotated as SARS-CoV-2-specific when V gene, CDR3 amino acid sequence and J gene were exactly matched to a known reactive TCR set. The reference SARS-CoV-2 TCR set came from MIRA and was filtered for enrichment in COVID-19-positive ImmuneCODE repertoires, removing public or cross-reactive TCRs. Using the MIRA antigens, annotated TCRs were further analysed by specific ORF or by position within an ORF. Breadth was defined as annotated unique rearrangements over total unique productive rearrangements; depth was the summed frequency of those rearrangements. Two-sided Wilcoxon rank-sum tests were used to compare TCR breadth between groups. As stored in TCRdb, this immuneACCESS dataset retains in-frame rearrangements with V and J assigned. A fraction of the clones does not appear; measured against another copy, unresolved V genes explain less than half of the discrepancy, and the remainder lacks a known reason. Clonal size and the V and J genes are those of that table, whereas D and trimming came from the DNA. For this sample there are roughly 100,000 clones; over 70% appear just once. The leading ten clones occupy about 18% of the sample.

The sample belongs to a study of Ad26.COV2.S vaccination and SARS-CoV-2 variants (dated by TCRdb to the early 2020s). In the study overall: Sequencing of the TCRbeta repertoire served to evaluate the specificity and breadth of SARS-CoV-2-reactive T cell receptors following Ad26.COV2.S vaccination. A total of roughly 32 samples were included in the TCR-sequenced set, comprising roughly 19 Ad26.COV2.S vaccine recipients, 5 placebo recipients and 8 SARS-CoV-2 convalescent individuals. Overall study outcomes, separate from this receptor: Substantial breadth of spike-specific CD8+ and CD4+ T cell responses was reported after vaccination. According to the authors, total T cell responses may have been underestimated by the TCR breadth and depth analyses. Comparable non-spike TCR breadth was observed between vaccine and placebo recipients, consistent with only spike being contained in the vaccine. Compared with placebo recipients, Ad26.COV2.S recipients showed higher spike-specific TCR breadth (P = 0.0014).

The sample's time point, from its label and the paper: individuals recovered from natural SARS-CoV-2 infection. CDR1 and CDR2 were assigned from the germline V gene as LGHNA and YSLEER. V trim: 0 bases; J trim: 4 bases; unmatched bases: 7. The CDR3 goes from the cysteine to the phenylalanine over 18 residues. CDR3 DNA is the only sequence kept; it has 54 bases, read in frame from the first base. This material consisted of peripheral blood, taken after recovery from COVID-19. The clonotype was recovered from a human donor who had recovered from COVID-19. The sequence is built from TRBV4-3 and TRBJ2-2, and TRBD1 matches 11 of the central bases. The nucleotide sequence is TGCGCCAGCAGCCAAGACTGGGAGGGGACAGGGGGCACCGGGGAGCTGTTTTTT. It translates to CASSQDWEGTGGTGELFF.